The rows below give T cell receptor beta chains drawn from one sample of a study of identical twins. One entry per CDR3 protein results from TCRdb running MiXCR on the 5' RACE reads. The repertoire holds approximately 190,000 distinct CDR3 sequences, with 15% to 20% as singletons. The same sample was also studied in work on T cells expressing NK-cell markers.

Sequenced: CD8+ T cells sorted from blood. The receptors here all came from a woman between 18 and 29 years old in good health. Both conserved end residues are part of each CDR3. Each record gives: J gene, V gene, CDR3 length, D gene, clone size, CDR3 DNA, CDR3 protein. D genes are given only for firm matches. Size is stated for part of the rows, as once, few or many counts, or as a class when the clone is expanded.

TRBJ2-7 | TRBV9 | 15 | TRBD1 | . | TGTGCCAGCAGCGTAGGTCCGACAGGGGGCGTTGAGCAGTACTTC | CASSVGPTGGVEQYF
TRBJ2-1 | TRBV2 | 11 | . | . | TGTGCCAGCAGTGAACCCAATGAGCAGTTCTTC | CASSEPNEQFF
TRBJ1-1 | TRBV7-6 | 13 | . | . | TGTGCCAGCAGCGGGGGGGGCGGGACTGAAGCTTTCTTT | CASSGGGGTEAFF
TRBJ2-3 | TRBV27 | 13 | . | many | TGTGCCAGCAGTTTTTCTAGCACAGATACGCAGTATTTT | CASSFSSTDTQYF
TRBJ2-1 | TRBV7-2 | 11 | TRBD2 | few | TGTGCCAGCAGCTCACGGACTAGCACATTCTTC | CASSSRTSTFF
TRBJ1-1 | TRBV3-1 | 16 | . | . | TGTGCCAGCAGCCAAGTAATAATCTGGGGGACCACTGAAGCTTTCTTT | CASSQVIIWGTTEAFF
TRBJ1-2 | TRBV11-2 | 15 | . | few | TGTGCCAGCAGCACACCGGGCCGTACGAACTATGGCTACACCTTC | CASSTPGRTNYGYTF
TRBJ2-1 | TRBV7-9 | 15 | TRBD1 | . | TGTGCCAGCAGCCCACCCGGGACAGGGAACAATGAGCAGTTCTTC | CASSPPGTGNNEQFF
TRBJ2-3 | TRBV10-3 | 14 | TRBD2 | . | TGTGCCATCTGCCCGGGGGGGACCACAGATACGCAGTATTTT | CAICPGGTTDTQYF
TRBJ2-7 | TRBV27 | 14 | TRBD2 | . | TGTGCCAGCCGTAACGCGGGGGGGAGTCACGAGCAGTACTTC | CASRNAGGSHEQYF
TRBJ1-1 | TRBV7-9 | 14 | . | few | TGTGCCAGCAGCGACGAGGGGAGGAGGACTGAAGCTTTCTTT | CASSDEGRRTEAFF
TRBJ2-2 | TRBV28 | 17 | TRBD2 | . | TGTGCCAGCAGTCAGACGGGACTACACTCGAACACCGGGGAGCTGTTTTTT | CASSQTGLHSNTGELFF
TRBJ2-3 | TRBV10-3 | 15 | TRBD2 | many | TGTGCCATCAGTGGCAGCGGGGTCTCCCCTAATACGCAGTATTTT | CAISGSGVSPNTQYF
TRBJ2-1 | TRBV7-9 | 16 | TRBD2 | few | TGTGCCAGCAGCGGGACTAGCGGGGGGTCCTACAATGAGCAGTTCTTC | CASSGTSGGSYNEQFF
TRBJ2-3 | TRBV4-2 | 14 | TRBD2 | many | TGTGCCAGCAGCCCGGGGAGGGAACCAGATACGCAGTATTTT | CASSPGREPDTQYF
TRBJ1-1 | TRBV23-1 | 12 | . | . | TGCGCCAGCAACAGGATCAGTGTTACGGCTTTCTTT | CASNRISVTAFF
TRBJ2-1 | TRBV4-1 | 20 | TRBD2 | . | TGCGCCAGCAGCCAAGGGGTGAGCGGGGGGCAAATAACCCTCTACAATGAGCAGTTCTTC | CASSQGVSGGQITLYNEQFF
TRBJ2-7 | TRBV6-5 | 13 | TRBD1 | . | TGTGCCAGCAGTTACTCCAACAGGGGCGAGCAGTACTTC | CASSYSNRGEQYF
TRBJ1-2 | TRBV2 | 10 | . | few | TGTGCCAGCCATGACATCTACTTTACCTTC | CASHDIYFTF
TRBJ2-7 | TRBV20-1 | 15 | TRBD1 | many | TGCAGTGCTAGAGGGGAGACAGGGATCTCCTACGAGCAGTACTTC | CSARGETGISYEQYF
TRBJ2-7 | TRBV19 | 13 | TRBD1 | . | TGTGCCAGCGCGCCGGGACAGCACTACGAGCAGTACTTC | CASAPGQHYEQYF
TRBJ2-1 | TRBV7-9 | 14 | . | few | TGTGCCAGCAGCTTTGCGCTAAACTGGGATGAGCAGTTCTTC | CASSFALNWDEQFF
TRBJ2-7 | TRBV7-8 | 13 | . | few | TGTGCCAGCAGCTTTCAGGGAATCAACGAGCAGTACTTC | CASSFQGINEQYF
TRBJ1-2 | TRBV12-3/TRBV12-4 | 12 | TRBD1 | . | TGTGCCAGCAGTCCTACAGGGGACGGCTACACCTTC | CASSPTGDGYTF